This T cell receptor beta chain was captured in a study of a mutant IDH1 vaccine in newly diagnosed glioma. Study overall: Every participant had undergone radiotherapy, temozolomide, or both before, and most underwent both. Whole-study findings and limits: Most patients, approximately 93%, showed vaccine-induced immune responses.

Here immunoSEQ multiplex PCR was the method, and the copy in TCRdb shows in-frame clones only, minus some. The data contain roughly 35,000 clones, around 85% of them seen just once; the ten biggest clones take up around 5%. As to this clone: The antigen remains undetermined. Sequence at one end of the junction differs from germline and may be a read error.

Time point in this sample: baseline, week 1 (first vaccination visit). Documented treatment: pre-vaccination baseline after standard-of-care therapy. CDR3 length equals 13 residues. Germline assignment: CDR1 MNHNS and CDR2 SASEGT. Source: PBMCs, taken from a glioma patient treated with radiotherapy, temozolomide or both. V gene TRBV6-1 combines with J gene TRBJ1-5, with a weak D call TRBD1 (5 bases). This clonotype was sampled from a woman between 40 and 50 years old with glioma. CDR3: CASSEGLLRRGDF. DNA for the CDR3: TGTGCCAGCAGTGAAGGACTTTTAAGGAGAGGGGATTTT.